The rows below give T cell receptor beta chains drawn from one sample of a study of blood T cell repertoires in COVID-19. Produced via immunoSEQ multiplex PCR; TCRdb's table is partial and in-frame only. The table has 350,000 or so clones, about 92% seen once. What was sequenced was PBMCs or T cells enriched from blood (not recorded which). The receptor source for this set is a woman between 25 and 40 years old who had recovered from COVID-19. Both conserved end residues are part of each CDR3. Each record gives: J gene, D gene, V gene, clone size, CDR3 DNA, CDR3 protein. D genes are given only for firm matches. Only some rows state a clone size, as once, few, many or a class for expanded clones.

J gene: TRBJ2-1; D gene: TRBD2; V gene: TRBV5-8; clone size: -; CDR3 DNA: TGTGCCAGCAGCTTTCGATCTAGCGGGAGTAGAAATGAGCAGTTCTTC; CDR3 protein: CASSFRSSGSRNEQFF
J gene: TRBJ2-5; D gene: TRBD2; V gene: TRBV6-2/TRBV6-3; clone size: -; CDR3 DNA: TGTGCCAGCATCCCCGCGCTGGGGGGGGGTTTGGGGACCCAGTACTTC; CDR3 protein: CASIPALGGGLGTQYF
J gene: TRBJ1-1; D gene: -; V gene: TRBV5-1; clone size: -; CDR3 DNA: TGCGCCAGCAGCCTCCAGACAGGTTCGAACACTGAAGCTTTCTTT; CDR3 protein: CASSLQTGSNTEAFF
J gene: TRBJ2-3; D gene: -; V gene: TRBV19; clone size: -; CDR3 DNA: TGTGCCAGTAGTATATATCCGAGCACAGATACGCAGTATTTT; CDR3 protein: CASSIYPSTDTQYF
J gene: TRBJ1-1; D gene: -; V gene: TRBV7-2; clone size: -; CDR3 DNA: TGTGCCAGCAGCCCGAGGGCCCAGAACACTGAAGCTTTCTTT; CDR3 protein: CASSPRAQNTEAFF
J gene: TRBJ2-1; D gene: TRBD2; V gene: TRBV12-5; clone size: -; CDR3 DNA: TGTGCTAGTGGTTTGGTGCTAGCGGGAGTCTTAGATGAGCAGTTCTTC; CDR3 protein: CASGLVLAGVLDEQFF
J gene: TRBJ2-2; D gene: -; V gene: TRBV21-1; clone size: once; CDR3 DNA: TGTGCCACAATAGGGGTAGCGGAATACACCGGGGAGCTGTTTTTT; CDR3 protein: CATIGVAEYTGELFF
J gene: TRBJ1-2; D gene: TRBD1; V gene: TRBV5-1; clone size: -; CDR3 DNA: TGCGCCAGCAGCCCTGGGACAGGCTATGGCTACACCTTC; CDR3 protein: CASSPGTGYGYTF
J gene: TRBJ1-6; D gene: TRBD1; V gene: TRBV4-1; clone size: -; CDR3 DNA: TGCGCCAGCAGCCAAGCCGTAGGACAGGGGCTTTCGCCCCTCCACTTT; CDR3 protein: CASSQAVGQGLSPLHF
J gene: TRBJ2-1; D gene: TRBD2; V gene: TRBV27; clone size: -; CDR3 DNA: TGTGCCAGCAGTTCTGTGCGCCGGAGGGCTAGCGGGAGTGATGAGCAGTTCTTC; CDR3 protein: CASSSVRRRASGSDEQFF
J gene: TRBJ2-1; D gene: -; V gene: TRBV7-6; clone size: -; CDR3 DNA: TGTGCCAGCAGCTTAAGACTAGGAGACAATGAGCAGTTCTTC; CDR3 protein: CASSLRLGDNEQFF
J gene: TRBJ2-7; D gene: TRBD2; V gene: TRBV27; clone size: once; CDR3 DNA: TGTGCCAGCAGACTAGCGGGAGGGCTAGCCTACGAGCAGTACTTC; CDR3 protein: CASRLAGGLAYEQYF
J gene: TRBJ2-5; D gene: -; V gene: TRBV6-5; clone size: few; CDR3 DNA: TGTGCCAGCAGCTTCGGGACTCCGGGAGTGGAGACCCAGTACTTC; CDR3 protein: CASSFGTPGVETQYF
J gene: TRBJ1-1; D gene: -; V gene: TRBV27; clone size: -; CDR3 DNA: TGTGCCAGCAGACGAGCGGGGCCGGGTACTGAAGCTTTCTTT; CDR3 protein: CASRRAGPGTEAFF
J gene: TRBJ1-2; D gene: TRBD1; V gene: TRBV28; clone size: once; CDR3 DNA: TGTGCCAGCACCAAAAACAGGGGGCAGGGTGGCTACACCTTC; CDR3 protein: CASTKNRGQGGYTF
J gene: TRBJ2-5; D gene: TRBD2; V gene: TRBV6-2/TRBV6-3; clone size: -; CDR3 DNA: TGTGCCAGCAGTTACCCGAATCCCTCACTAGCGGAATACCAAGAGACCCAGTACTTC; CDR3 protein: CASSYPNPSLAEYQETQYF
J gene: TRBJ1-6; D gene: -; V gene: TRBV11-3; clone size: -; CDR3 DNA: TGTGCCAGCAGCTTTTCAGGGGATAATTCACCCCTCCACTTT; CDR3 protein: CASSFSGDNSPLHF
J gene: TRBJ2-1; D gene: -; V gene: TRBV12-3/TRBV12-4; clone size: -; CDR3 DNA: TGTGCCAGCAGCTACGAAAGACTAAATGAGCAGTTCTTC; CDR3 protein: CASSYERLNEQFF
J gene: TRBJ2-1; D gene: TRBD1; V gene: TRBV2; clone size: -; CDR3 DNA: TGTGCCAGCAGGACAGGGAGCTCCTACAATGAGCAGTTCTTC; CDR3 protein: CASRTGSSYNEQFF
J gene: TRBJ1-4; D gene: -; V gene: TRBV5-8; clone size: -; CDR3 DNA: TGTGCCAGCAGCTTGGTGGGCAATGAAAAACTGTTTTTT; CDR3 protein: CASSLVGNEKLFF
J gene: TRBJ2-3; D gene: -; V gene: TRBV19; clone size: -; CDR3 DNA: TGTGCCAGTAGTATAGATTGGCCTGCCACAGTGGCGCAGTATTTT; CDR3 protein: CASSIDWPATVAQYF
J gene: TRBJ2-7; D gene: TRBD1; V gene: TRBV28; clone size: -; CDR3 DNA: TGTGCCAGCAGTTTACCGGGACAGGGTGCCTACGAGCAGTACTTC; CDR3 protein: CASSLPGQGAYEQYF
J gene: TRBJ1-1; D gene: -; V gene: TRBV12-3/TRBV12-4; clone size: -; CDR3 DNA: TGTGCCAGCAGTTTAATCGGGGGTATTGGTTTCTTT; CDR3 protein: CASSLIGGIGFF
J gene: TRBJ2-3; D gene: TRBD2; V gene: TRBV5-8; clone size: -; CDR3 DNA: TGTGCCAGCAGCTTAGGACTAGCGGAAAGCACAGATACGCAGTATTTT; CDR3 protein: CASSLGLAESTDTQYF
J gene: TRBJ1-4; D gene: -; V gene: TRBV18; clone size: once; CDR3 DNA: TGTGCCAGCTCACCACCGACACTGACAACTAATGAAAAACTGTTTTTT; CDR3 protein: CASSPPTLTTNEKLFF
J gene: TRBJ1-6; D gene: -; V gene: TRBV7-2; clone size: -; CDR3 DNA: TGTGCCAGCAGCCCGGCGGGCGGTAGCTCCTATAATTCACCCCTCCACTTT; CDR3 protein: CASSPAGGSSYNSPLHF
J gene: TRBJ2-5; D gene: -; V gene: TRBV7-9; clone size: -; CDR3 DNA: TGTGCCAGCAGCCGTGTGGTGGCGGAAGAGACCCAGTACTTC; CDR3 protein: CASSRVVAEETQYF
J gene: TRBJ1-1; D gene: -; V gene: TRBV7-9; clone size: -; CDR3 DNA: TGTGCCAGCAGCCCCCCCCGCCCTAGGTCAGAGGAAGCTTTCTTT; CDR3 protein: CASSPPRPRSEEAFF
J gene: TRBJ1-1; D gene: -; V gene: TRBV11-2; clone size: -; CDR3 DNA: TGTGCCAGCAGCAAATACAGGGACACTGAAGCTTTCTTT; CDR3 protein: CASSKYRDTEAFF
J gene: TRBJ2-5; D gene: -; V gene: TRBV9; clone size: -; CDR3 DNA: TGTGCCAGCAGCGTAGCGTCTCGTAGGCGGGACCAAGAGACCCAGTACTTC; CDR3 protein: CASSVASRRRDQETQYF
J gene: TRBJ2-2; D gene: -; V gene: TRBV15; clone size: -; CDR3 DNA: TGTGCCACCAGCAGAGACCAGTCCAGCGGGGAGCTGTTTTTT; CDR3 protein: CATSRDQSSGELFF
J gene: TRBJ1-2; D gene: -; V gene: TRBV28; clone size: -; CDR3 DNA: TGTGCCAGCAGTTTAGGGGGGACTGACTATGGCTACACCTTC; CDR3 protein: CASSLGGTDYGYTF
J gene: TRBJ2-3; D gene: TRBD2; V gene: TRBV2; clone size: -; CDR3 DNA: TGTGCCAGCAGCCCTAGTCTAGCGGGTGGCACAGATACGCAGTATTTT; CDR3 protein: CASSPSLAGGTDTQYF
J gene: TRBJ2-1; D gene: -; V gene: TRBV7-3; clone size: -; CDR3 DNA: TGTGCCAGCAGCTTAGAGGGTGCCTACAATGAGCAGTTCTTC; CDR3 protein: CASSLEGAYNEQFF
J gene: TRBJ2-2; D gene: TRBD2; V gene: TRBV7-9; clone size: -; CDR3 DNA: TGTGCCAGCAGCTTAGTCAGCGGGAGATCTCCCGGGGAGCTGTTTTTT; CDR3 protein: CASSLVSGRSPGELFF
J gene: TRBJ2-3; D gene: -; V gene: TRBV24-1; clone size: -; CDR3 DNA: TGTGCCACCAGTGCCCCTTGGGCGGACATAGGTACGCAGTATTTT; CDR3 protein: CATSAPWADIGTQYF
J gene: TRBJ2-7; D gene: -; V gene: TRBV7-3; clone size: -; CDR3 DNA: TGTGCCAGCAGCTTGGGAGCCGCGGGCGAGCAGTACTTC; CDR3 protein: CASSLGAAGEQYF
J gene: TRBJ2-5; D gene: -; V gene: TRBV5-5; clone size: -; CDR3 DNA: TGTGCCAGCAGCAGTCGACATCAGAGGACCCAGTACTTC; CDR3 protein: CASSSRHQRTQYF
J gene: TRBJ2-1; D gene: TRBD2; V gene: TRBV27; clone size: few; CDR3 DNA: TGTGCCAGCGAGTCCCGGTCTAGCGGGAGTATCAATGAGCAGTTCTTC; CDR3 protein: CASESRSSGSINEQFF
J gene: TRBJ2-1; D gene: -; V gene: TRBV9; clone size: -; CDR3 DNA: TGTGCCAGCAGCGTAGTTGGGGCGGGGGAGCAGTTCTTC; CDR3 protein: CASSVVGAGEQFF
J gene: TRBJ2-1; D gene: TRBD2; V gene: TRBV2; clone size: -; CDR3 DNA: TGTGCCAGCGGGACTATGTACAATGAGCAGTTCTTC; CDR3 protein: CASGTMYNEQFF
J gene: TRBJ1-1; D gene: TRBD1; V gene: TRBV4-1; clone size: -; CDR3 DNA: TGCGCCAGCAGCCAATCTGGGACAGGGAACACTGAAGCTTTCTTT; CDR3 protein: CASSQSGTGNTEAFF
J gene: TRBJ2-3; D gene: -; V gene: TRBV19; clone size: -; CDR3 DNA: TGTGCCAGTAGTCTTCTCTTCTCAGATACGCAGTATTTT; CDR3 protein: CASSLLFSDTQYF
J gene: TRBJ1-3; D gene: -; V gene: TRBV11-3; clone size: -; CDR3 DNA: TGTGCCAGCAGCTTAGATGGGGGGTCAAGATCTGGAAACACCATATATTTT; CDR3 protein: CASSLDGGSRSGNTIYF
J gene: TRBJ2-5; D gene: TRBD2; V gene: TRBV14; clone size: -; CDR3 DNA: TGTGCCAGCAGCCTCGTGCGGGGGTACCAAGAGACCCAGTACTTC; CDR3 protein: CASSLVRGYQETQYF
J gene: TRBJ2-2; D gene: TRBD1; V gene: TRBV7-9; clone size: -; CDR3 DNA: TGTGCCAGCAGCTTAGTAGACAGGGCCAACGGGGAGCTGTTTTTT; CDR3 protein: CASSLVDRANGELFF
J gene: TRBJ2-7; D gene: -; V gene: TRBV2; clone size: -; CDR3 DNA: TGTGCCAGCAGTGGGGCCAAACCCTACGAGCAGTACTTC; CDR3 protein: CASSGAKPYEQYF
J gene: TRBJ2-1; D gene: TRBD1; V gene: TRBV28; clone size: -; CDR3 DNA: TGTGCCAGCAACACACCCGGGACAGGGGCTAATGAGCAGTTCTTC; CDR3 protein: CASNTPGTGANEQFF
J gene: TRBJ2-3; D gene: TRBD1; V gene: TRBV27; clone size: -; CDR3 DNA: TGTGCCAGCAGTTCCTACAGGGGCAGCACAGATACGCAGTATTTT; CDR3 protein: CASSSYRGSTDTQYF
J gene: TRBJ2-1; D gene: TRBD2; V gene: TRBV5-1; clone size: -; CDR3 DNA: TGCGCCAGCAGCTTAAGACTAGCGGGGGGGACCAATGAGCAGTTCTTC; CDR3 protein: CASSLRLAGGTNEQFF
J gene: TRBJ2-5; D gene: -; V gene: TRBV7-3; clone size: -; CDR3 DNA: TGTGCCAGCAGCTTCGCGGACAGTCCCCAAGAGACCCAGTACTTC; CDR3 protein: CASSFADSPQETQYF
J gene: TRBJ2-1; D gene: TRBD2; V gene: TRBV6-2/TRBV6-3; clone size: -; CDR3 DNA: TGTGCCAGCAGTTCCCCATTGACTAGCCGGCATGAGCAGTTCTTC; CDR3 protein: CASSSPLTSRHEQFF
J gene: TRBJ1-3; D gene: -; V gene: TRBV30; clone size: -; CDR3 DNA: TGTGCCTGGAGTGGAGGCAGCAGCTCTGGAAACACCATATATTTT; CDR3 protein: CAWSGGSSSGNTIYF
J gene: TRBJ1-1; D gene: TRBD1; V gene: TRBV28; clone size: -; CDR3 DNA: TGTGCCAGCAGTTTATCGCCGGGACAGGGGGCGCGCACTGAAGCTTTCTTT; CDR3 protein: CASSLSPGQGARTEAFF
J gene: TRBJ1-1; D gene: TRBD1; V gene: TRBV7-2; clone size: -; CDR3 DNA: TGTGCCAGCAGCTTACGTCAGGGGGGCACTGAAGCTTTCTTT; CDR3 protein: CASSLRQGGTEAFF
J gene: TRBJ1-1; D gene: -; V gene: TRBV15; clone size: once; CDR3 DNA: TGTGCCACCATCCCCGGAGAGGGATCGGCCTGGAACACTGAAGCTTTCTTT; CDR3 protein: CATIPGEGSAWNTEAFF
J gene: TRBJ2-1; D gene: TRBD1; V gene: TRBV18; clone size: -; CDR3 DNA: TGTGCCAGCTCACCACCACCCCTACGTCTGACAGGGGGATCGAACAATGAGCAGTTCTTC; CDR3 protein: CASSPPPLRLTGGSNNEQFF
J gene: TRBJ1-4; D gene: TRBD1; V gene: TRBV6-1; clone size: -; CDR3 DNA: TGTGCCAGCAGTGAAGAAGTCGAGACAGGGTGGGTGGAAAAACTGTTTTTT; CDR3 protein: CASSEEVETGWVEKLFF
J gene: TRBJ1-2; D gene: TRBD1; V gene: TRBV6-5; clone size: -; CDR3 DNA: TGTGCCAGCAGTTACTCGGGGACAGAGCCTAACTATGGCTACACCTTC; CDR3 protein: CASSYSGTEPNYGYTF
J gene: TRBJ2-3; D gene: -; V gene: TRBV11-2; clone size: -; CDR3 DNA: TGTGCCAGCAGCCCGTACAGCCTTAGCACAGATACGCAGTATTTT; CDR3 protein: CASSPYSLSTDTQYF